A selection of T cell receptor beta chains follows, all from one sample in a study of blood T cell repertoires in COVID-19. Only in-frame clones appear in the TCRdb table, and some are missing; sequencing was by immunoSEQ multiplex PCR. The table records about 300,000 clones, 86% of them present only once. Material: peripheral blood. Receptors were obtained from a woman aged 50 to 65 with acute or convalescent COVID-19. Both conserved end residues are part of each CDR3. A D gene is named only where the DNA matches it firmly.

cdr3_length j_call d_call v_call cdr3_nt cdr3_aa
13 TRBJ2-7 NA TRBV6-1 TGTGCCAGCAGTGAACTGTTATCCTACGAGCAGTACTTC CASSELLSYEQYF
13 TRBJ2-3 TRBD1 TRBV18 TGTGCCAGCTCGCCAGGGGAGGGACAGGGGCAGTATTTT CASSPGEGQGQYF
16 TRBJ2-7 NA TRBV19 TGTGCCAGTAGTCCTCCCTTAGGAAGGGGGTCCTCCGAGCAGTACTTC CASSPPLGRGSSEQYF
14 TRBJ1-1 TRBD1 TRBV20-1 TGCAGTGCTAGTCGACAGGGGGCGAATCCTGAAGCTTTCTTT CSASRQGANPEAFF
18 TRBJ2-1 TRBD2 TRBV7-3 TGTGCCAGCAGCTTAGGCCGTACTAGCGGGAGGGCCTACAATGAGCAGTTCTTC CASSLGRTSGRAYNEQFF
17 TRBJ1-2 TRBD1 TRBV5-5 TGTGCCAGCAGCTCGGGACAGGAGACTCCCTATAACTATGGCTACACCTTC CASSSGQETPYNYGYTF
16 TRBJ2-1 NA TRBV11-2 TGTGCCAGCAGCTCTCTCTGGGGGGAGAGGGGCAATGAGCAGTTCTTC CASSSLWGERGNEQFF
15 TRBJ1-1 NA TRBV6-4 TGTGCCAGCAGTGAACAACAGGGCGGAGACACTGAAGCTTTCTTT CASSEQQGGDTEAFF
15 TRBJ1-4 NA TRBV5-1 TGCGCCAGCAGCCCTTCCAGGGGCACTAATGAAAAACTGTTTTTT CASSPSRGTNEKLFF
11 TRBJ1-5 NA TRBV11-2 TGTGCCAGCAGCCAAAATCAGCCCCAGCATTTT CASSQNQPQHF
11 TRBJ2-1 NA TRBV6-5 TGTGCCAGCAGAGGGGCTATTGGGCAGTTCTTC CASRGAIGQFF
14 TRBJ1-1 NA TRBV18 TGTGCCAGCTCACTGGACTCGCTGAACACTGAAGCTTTCTTT CASSLDSLNTEAFF
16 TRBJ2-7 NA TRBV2 TGTGCCAGCAGTGAATTAAGCGGGCTTAGCTCCTACGAGCAGTACTTC CASSELSGLSSYEQYF
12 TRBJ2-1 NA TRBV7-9 TGTGCCAGCAGCTTAGAGGGGAATGAGCAGTTCTTC CASSLEGNEQFF
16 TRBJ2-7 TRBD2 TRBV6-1 TGTGCCAGCAGTGGATGGGGACTAGCGGGAACGTACGAGCAGTACTTC CASSGWGLAGTYEQYF
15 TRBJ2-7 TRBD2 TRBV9 TGTGCCAGCAGCGTACAGCGGGAGGGCTCCTACGAGCAGTACTTC CASSVQREGSYEQYF